The source of this T cell receptor (beta chain) is a study of OX40 agonist ivuxolimab in advanced cancers. Across the study: Ivuxolimab, an antibody acting as an agonist of OX40 (CD134), was used to treat patients.

This CDR3 spans 14 amino acids. V lost 6 bases and J 9 bases, leaving 17 bases between the germline ends. CDR1 is KGHSH and CDR2 is LQKENI in the germline V gene. Sequencing used immunoSEQ multiplex PCR; TCRdb keeps in-frame clones, though not all of them. Of more than 50,000 clones detected, 75% to 90% appear once; the ten largest clones hold about 2%. This clonotype was sampled from an adult with an advanced solid tumor such as melanoma, head and neck, liver or kidney cancer. The chain is built from TRBV18 and TRBJ2-2; tentative D call: TRBD2 (6 bases). Specimen: CD4+ or CD8+ T cells sorted from blood, collected in a trial of the OX40 agonist ivuxolimab. In nucleotides, the CDR3 is TGTGCCAGCTCGCGGGACGGTGGTATAAGGGAGCTGTTTTTT. It codes for CASSRDGGIRELFF.